The next 20 T cell receptor beta chains were all read from a single sample in a study of breast tumors, draining lymph nodes, adjacent tissues. Samples came from axillary lymph nodes draining the breast cancer. Each CDR3 protein is one row after TCRdb ran MiXCR on the multiplex PCR reads. The repertoire has about 120,000 distinct CDR3 sequences, less than 20% of them found once; the top ten carry roughly 4%. Sequencing input: axillary lymph node tissue. These receptors were collected from a female donor with breast cancer. Some clones in this sample may be carry-over from other donors' samples.

About this clonotype: A single base separates this from a much larger clone, so it may be a read error. The rearrangement uses TRBV28 and TRBJ2-7; D is unclear. Germline assignment: CDR1 MDHEN and CDR2 SYDVKM. Between the trimmed V and J ends, which lost 8 bases and 3 bases, there was a span of 17 bases. This CDR3 region has 14 residues. This CDR3 reads CASGPYDGNYEQYF. The DNA for the CDR3 is TGTGCCAGCGGCCCTTATGATGGCAACTACGAGCAGTACTTC.

This clonotype was seen ten or more times. The genes are TRBV19 and TRBJ1-2; TRBD1 is a possible D gene (5 bases). The V end lost 6 bases, the J end lost 4 bases, and 9 bases lay between the germline ends. This CDR3 region has 12 residues. Germline CDR1 is LNHDA and CDR2 is SQIVND (reference sequence). CDR3 region: CASRGQSYGYTF. DNA for the CDR3: TGTGCCAGTAGAGGACAAAGCTATGGCTACACCTTC.

This chain connects TRBV5-6 to TRBJ1-1, with D possibly being TRBD1 (6 bases). This CDR3 has 14 amino acids. CDR1 and CDR2 from the germline V gene are SGHDT and YYEEEE. The V and J ends lost 4 bases and 7 bases respectively, with 17 bases between them. This CDR3 is CASSARPGAVEAFF. CDR3 sequence (DNA): TGTGCCAGCAGCGCCCGCCCGGGGGCTGTTGAAGCTTTCTTT.

Notes on this clonotype: A much more abundant neighbour one base away suggests this may be a read error. V and J are TRBV7-2 and TRBJ2-2; TRBD2 matches at 15 bases. Germline assignment: CDR1 SGHTA and CDR2 FQGNSA. This CDR3 has 16 residues. The CDR3 sequence: CASSWTSGRAGGELVF. The CDR3 DNA is TGTGCCAGCAGCTGGACTAGCGGGAGGGCCGGCGGGGAGCTGGTTTTT.

This clonotype occurred many times. The chain uses TRBV3-1 and TRBJ2-5; 14 bases align to TRBD2. V trimming: 6 bases; J trimming: 7 bases; junction bases outside the gene matches: 7. Per the germline V gene, CDR1 is LGHDT and CDR2 is YNNKEL (reference sequence). This CDR3 comprises 15 residues. The CDR3 nucleotides are TGTGCCAGCAGTCTGGGACTAGCGGGGGCGGTGACCCAGTACTTC. Its protein product is CASSLGLAGAVTQYF.

This clonotype was seen ten or more times. The V call is TRBV2, the J call TRBJ2-7; possible D gene TRBD2, 6 bases. Germline CDR1 reads SNHLY; CDR2 reads FYNNEI. This CDR3 has 13 residues. V was cut by 5 bases and J by 0 bases, with 8 bases left in between. This CDR3 reads CASSLAFSYEQYF. Written as DNA, the CDR3 is TGTGCCAGCAGTCTAGCGTTCTCCTACGAGCAGTACTTC.

This clonotype was recorded many times. V gene TRBV24-1 combines with J gene TRBJ2-1, with 11 bases that match TRBD2. This CDR3 spans 13 amino acids. V lost 8 bases to trimming and J lost 7 bases; unmatched junction nucleotides: 3. Looked up from germline, CDR1 is KGHDR and CDR2 is SFDVKD. CDR3 protein: CATTSSGRNEQFF. In DNA form, the CDR3 reads TGTGCCACCACGTCTAGCGGGAGGAATGAGCAGTTCTTC.

This clonotype was counted many times. V is TRBV7-6 and J is TRBJ1-3, with 7 positions matching TRBD1. V lost 4 bases, J lost 0 bases, and 12 bases stayed unmatched. CDR3 length: 18 residues. Germline V gene lookup returns CDR1 SGHVS and CDR2 FNYEAQ. The CDR3 DNA reads TGTGCCAGCAGCTCCGGATTCATGCGACAGGGCTCTGGAAACACCATATATTTT. Translated: CASSSGFMRQGSGNTIYF. Complete variable domain (other parts from reference TRBV7-6 and TRBJ1-3): GAGVSQSPRYKVTKRGQDVALRCDPISGHVSLYWYRQALGQGPEFLTYFNYEAQQDKSGLPNDRFSAERPEGSISTLTIQRTEQRDSAMYRCASSSGFMRQGSGNTIYFGEGSWLTVV.

Details on this clonotype: A read error is possible here, since a much larger clone lies one base away. This rearrangement joins TRBV6-5 to TRBJ1-4; D ambiguous. There are 13 residues in the CDR3. CDR1 and CDR2 (germline): MNHEY, SVGAGI. The DNA for the CDR3 is TGTGCCAGCAGTTACAGGCCTAATGAAGAACTGTTTTTT. The encoded protein is CASSYRPNEELFF.

This clonotype was recorded many times. The chain is built from TRBV5-7 and TRBJ2-7; 10 nucleotides line up with TRBD2. TRBV5-7 has ORF status, its function being uncertain. This CDR3 comprises 16 residues. V trimming: 5 bases; J trimming: 3 bases; junction bases outside the gene matches: 11. CDR3 region: CASRPLDSGGFYEQYF. The DNA for the CDR3 is TGTGCCAGCAGGCCCCTAGATAGCGGGGGGTTCTACGAGCAGTACTTC.

Many counts were recorded for this clonotype. The gene calls are TRBV7-2 and TRBJ2-1; D tentatively fits TRBD1 or TRBD2 (5 bases each). CDR1 is SGHTA, CDR2 FQGNSA, per germline. The CDR3 consists of 15 residues. V lost 5 bases, J lost 0 bases, and 11 bases lay in between. DNA of the CDR3: TGTGCCAGCAGCGAAGACAGCGGCTCCTACAATGAGCAGTTCTTC. Amino acid sequence: CASSEDSGSYNEQFF.

This clonotype was seen repeatedly, ten times or more. The V call is TRBV19, the J call TRBJ2-1; TRBD1 agrees at 12 bases. This CDR3 contains 17 residues. V shed 4 bases and J 5 bases; nucleotides not matched to a gene: 9. The germline V gene encodes CDR1 LNHDA and CDR2 SQIVND (reference sequence). The CDR3 protein is CASSTRGGQGANNEQFF. Here the CDR3 DNA reads TGTGCCAGTAGTACCAGGGGGGGACAGGGGGCTAACAATGAGCAGTTCTTC. The whole variable domain, remainder taken from reference TRBV19 and TRBJ2-1, is DGGITQSPKYLFRKEGQNVTLSCEQNLNHDAMYWYRQDPGQGLRLIYYSQIVNDFQKGDIAEGYSVSREKKESFPLTVTSAQKNPTAFYLCASSTRGGQGANNEQFFGPGTRLTVL.

This clonotype was seen repeatedly, ten times or more. The chain combines TRBV20-1 with TRBJ1-3; tentative D call: TRBD1 (5 bases). The CDR3 spans 16 residues. Germline CDR1 DFQATT, CDR2 SNEGSKA (reference sequence). Trimming removed 5 bases from V and 0 bases from J, with 17 bases in between. The CDR3 nucleotides are TGCAGTGCTGCCTCTGGACACTCCGGCTCTGGAAACACCATATATTTT. Translation: CSAASGHSGSGNTIYF.

The gene calls are TRBV19 and TRBJ2-1; no clear D. The V gene lost 4 bases and the J gene lost 9 bases, with 13 bases spanning the gap. Germline V gives CDR1 LNHDA, CDR2 SQIVND (reference sequence). There are 13 residues in the CDR3. This CDR3 reads CASSTLDGREQFF. The DNA of the CDR3 is TGTGCCAGTAGTACCCTCGACGGGCGTGAGCAGTTCTTC.

The chain employs TRBV9 and TRBJ2-1; D remains unclear. Germline CDR1 SGDLS, CDR2 YYNGEE. V was pared by 4 bases and J by 3 bases, with 11 bases between. The CDR3 has 14 amino acids. CDR3 nucleotide sequence: TGTGCCAGCAGCCTCCAGTCGAACTACAATGAGCAGTTCTTC. Translated: CASSLQSNYNEQFF. The full variable domain, completed using reference TRBV9 and TRBJ2-1, is DSGVTQTPKHLITATGQRVTLRCSPRSGDLSVYWYQQSLDQGLQFLIQYYNGEERAKGNILERFSAQQFPDLHSELNLSSLELGDSALYFCASSLQSNYNEQFFGPGTRLTVL.

The table lists this clonotype with a few counts. V and J are TRBV6-1 and TRBJ2-5, with TRBD2 as a possible D gene (6 bases). The CDR3 sequence is 14 residues long. The V end lost 3 bases, the J end lost 4 bases, and 12 bases lay between the germline ends. CDR1 is MNHNS and CDR2 is SASEGT in the germline V gene. As DNA, the CDR3 is TGTGCCAGCAGTGATGAGACTAGAGGAGAGACCCAGTACTTC. It yields the protein CASSDETRGETQYF.

This clonotype came up a few times. The J gene is TRBJ1-3, the V gene TRBV18; TRBD1 aligns across 9 bases. The CDR3 is made up of 16 amino acids. The V gene's germline CDR1 is KGHSH and CDR2 LQKENI. V dropped 2 bases and J dropped 2; count of bases not matched to a gene: 4. CDR3 sequence: CASSPSRDRAGNTIYF. The CDR3 DNA reads TGTGCCAGCTCACCATCTCGGGACAGGGCTGGAAACACCATATATTTT.

The table lists this clonotype with many counts. V usage is TRBV7-9 and J usage is TRBJ1-6, with D perhaps matching TRBD1 (6 bases). The CDR3 loop spans 14 amino acids. Trimming left V 6 bases short and J 5 bases short, with 11 bases between. The germline V gene encodes CDR1 SEHNR and CDR2 FQNEAQ (reference sequence). The CDR3 spells CASRWTADNSPLHF. DNA of the CDR3: TGTGCCAGCAGATGGACAGCGGATAATTCACCCCTCCACTTT.

This clonotype was counted ten times or more. The chain links TRBV5-1 to TRBJ2-3; TRBD1 is a possible D gene (6 bases). This CDR3 spans 14 amino acids. Per germline, CDR1 SGHRS and CDR2 YFSETQ. The V end was cut by 4 bases, the J end by 3 bases, with 12 bases between. This chain's CDR3 is CASSSRGGTDTQYF. CDR3 DNA: TGCGCCAGCAGCAGTAGAGGGGGAACAGATACGCAGTATTTT.

The chain couples TRBV30 to TRBJ2-7, with D possibly being TRBD1 or TRBD2 (6 bases each). Trimming left V 8 bases short and J 2 bases short, with 13 bases between. Per the germline V gene, CDR1 is GTSNPN and CDR2 is SVGIG (reference sequence). The length of the CDR3 is 12 residues. CDR3 loop: CAGGGTPYEQYF. CDR3 DNA sequence: TGTGCCGGAGGGGGAACCCCCTACGAGCAGTACTTC.